These T cell receptor beta chains were read from a single sample in a study of T cell responses to AZD1222 COVID-19 vaccine. Sequenced by immunoSEQ multiplex PCR; TCRdb stores in-frame clones only, minus some. The repertoire holds 90,000 to 150,000 clones, with approximately 90% as singletons. The sequenced sample was peripheral blood, obtained on day 0 of AZD1222 vaccination. Receptor source: an adult in good health. Both conserved end residues are part of each CDR3. The order of the fields is V gene, J gene, clone size, D gene, CDR3 DNA, CDR3 protein. D genes are given only for firm matches. The size entry is marked missing in some rows and otherwise reads once, few, many or a size class.

>TRBV7-3|TRBJ2-1|-|TRBD1
TGTGCCAGCAGCTCGGACAGGGTCAATGAGCAGTTCTTC
CASSSDRVNEQFF
>TRBV5-4|TRBJ2-3|-|-
TGTGCCAGCAGCTTGGCGTTACGGAGCACAGATACGCAGTATTTT
CASSLALRSTDTQYF
>TRBV29-1|TRBJ1-1|-|TRBD1
TGCAGCGTTGTGTACAGGGGGCGAATGGGCACTGAAGCTTTCTTT
CSVVYRGRMGTEAFF
>TRBV5-1|TRBJ1-3|once|TRBD1
TGCGCCAGCAGCTTGGGGACAGGGTTGCGCTCTGGAAACACCATATATTTT
CASSLGTGLRSGNTIYF
>TRBV24-1|TRBJ1-3|-|-
TGTGCCACCAGTGATTCTTACTCTGGAAACACCATATATTTT
CATSDSYSGNTIYF
>TRBV4-1|TRBJ1-1|-|-
TGCGCCAGCAGCCGAGAGGGGGGCACTGAAGCTTTCTTT
CASSREGGTEAFF
>TRBV28|TRBJ1-4|-|-
TGTGCCAGCAGTCCCCAAAGGAATGAAAAACTGTTTTTT
CASSPQRNEKLFF
>TRBV3-1/TRBV3-2|TRBJ2-7|many|-
TGTGCCAGCAGCCAAGTCTGGAGACCAAGCTCCTACGAGCAGTACTTC
CASSQVWRPSSYEQYF
>TRBV11-2|TRBJ1-2|-|-
TGTGCCAGCAGCCATACGGGGGGAGCTAACTATGGCTACACCTTC
CASSHTGGANYGYTF
>TRBV9|TRBJ2-7|few|-
TGTGCCAGCAGCGTAAGGGACACGGGTCAGCTCGGCGAGCAGTACTTC
CASSVRDTGQLGEQYF
>TRBV25-1|TRBJ1-4|-|-
TGTGCCAGCAGTGAATTAGGCAGGACCTCAACTAATGAAAAACTGTTTTTT
CASSELGRTSTNEKLFF
>TRBV7-2|TRBJ1-5|-|TRBD1
TGTGCCAGCAGCCCAGACAGGGGGCCCAATCAGCCCCAGCATTTT
CASSPDRGPNQPQHF
>TRBV6-5|TRBJ1-4|-|-
TGTGCCAGCAGTCAACCGACACTGGGGAATGAAAAACTGTTTTTT
CASSQPTLGNEKLFF
>TRBV4-2|TRBJ1-6|-|-
TGTGCCAGCAGCCAACCTCCGGGGAGGTCACCCCTCCACTTT
CASSQPPGRSPLHF
>TRBV27|TRBJ1-1|-|TRBD1
TGTGCCAGCAGTTCCCAGGGGGCGCTTGAAGCTTTCTTT
CASSSQGALEAFF
>TRBV7-3|TRBJ1-1|once|TRBD1
TGTGCCAGCAGCTTAGGGACAGACACTGAAGCTTTCTTT
CASSLGTDTEAFF
>TRBV18|TRBJ1-1|-|-
TGTGCCAGCTCACCTCTGGAGAGTGAAGCTTTCTTT
CASSPLESEAFF
>TRBV10-3|TRBJ1-6|-|-
TGTGCCATCAGTGAGGGGCAGACGAATTCACCCCTCCACTTT
CAISEGQTNSPLHF
>TRBV28|TRBJ1-2|-|-
TGTGCCAGCAGTCCAGGAGGCCTCGTCCCTGGCTACACCTTC
CASSPGGLVPGYTF
>TRBV6-5|TRBJ1-2|-|-
TGTGCCAGCAGTTACTCGACACGGGGGAATGGCTACACCTTC
CASSYSTRGNGYTF
>TRBV2|TRBJ1-6|-|-
TGTGCCACCGGGAGAGGGTATAATTCACCCCTCCACTTT
CATGRGYNSPLHF
>TRBV28|TRBJ2-7|-|TRBD2
TGTGCCAGCAGTTCGGGCGGGGGACCGACTCCCGGCGAGCAGTACTTC
CASSSGGGPTPGEQYF
>TRBV19|TRBJ1-2|once|TRBD1
TGTGCCAGTAGTATAGCGGGACAGAAAAACTATGGCTACACCTTC
CASSIAGQKNYGYTF